This T cell receptor (beta chain) was sequenced during a study of T cell responses to AZD1222 COVID-19 vaccine. The CDR3 sequence is 18 residues long. V lost 1 base and J 4 bases, leaving 23 bases between the germline ends. Study-wide points: In a largely white British group with more females than males, clonal diversity was possibly underestimated. The study reported that nearly half of spike-specific TCRs target unmutated variant regions. Regions 160-218 and 743-854 held dominance among vaccine-associated CD4 TCRs, which spanned spike.

This clone was observed at least ten times. Its antigen is unidentified. TCRdb's copy holds only in-frame clones and misses some; the assay was immunoSEQ multiplex PCR. The table has more than 140,000 clones, approximately 89% seen once. This clonotype was obtained from an adult in good health. The sequencing here drew on peripheral blood, taken on day 0 of MenACWY control vaccination. The V and J genes are TRBV23-1 and TRBJ2-7; D may be TRBD1 or TRBD2 (6 bases each). TRBV23-1 counts as an open reading frame of uncertain function. This CDR3 is CASSQFRVVGGEVYEQYF. DNA for the CDR3: TGCGCCAGCAGTCAATTTCGAGTGGTGGGGGGCGAAGTTTACGAGCAGTACTTC.